Below, 16 T cell receptor beta chains from the same sample are listed, as sequenced in a study of PD-1 blockade in classical Hodgkin lymphoma. Every patient relapsed after autologous stem cell transplantation, and brentuximab vedotin exposure varied. From thawed PBMCs, CD8+ T cells were isolated by magnetic negative selection. Method: immunoSEQ multiplex PCR; TCRdb's copy keeps in-frame clones and lacks some. The sample has about 7,800 clones; about 86% are singletons. Sequences were derived from CD8+ T cells from blood, sampled at baseline. These TCRs come from a human donor with classical Hodgkin lymphoma.

V is TRBV2 and J is TRBJ1-2; D is possibly TRBD1 (6 bases). Trimming stripped 4 bases from V and 5 bases from J, with 14 bases between. This CDR3 spans 14 amino acids. Per the germline V gene, CDR1 is SNHLY and CDR2 is FYNNEI. The CDR3 reads CASSGGGVSYGYTF. The CDR3 DNA reads TGTGCCAGCAGTGGAGGGGGGGTCTCGTATGGCTACACCTTC.

Judged by abundance, this clone is large. V gene TRBV4-1 combines with J gene TRBJ2-1, with D maybe TRBD2 (5 bases). The V gene lost 0 bases and the J gene lost 7 bases, with 19 bases spanning the gap. This CDR3 spans 17 amino acids. Germline V gives CDR1 MGHRA, CDR2 YSYEKL. The CDR3 coding sequence is TGCGCCAGCAGCCAAGAATTCGGTGGGAGCTATACAAATGAGCAGTTCTTC. Protein sequence: CASSQEFGGSYTNEQFF.

This clone was seen a few times. The chain carries TRBV7-9 and TRBJ1-1, with no clear D. The germline V gene has CDR1 SEHNR and CDR2 FQNEAQ (reference sequence). The CDR3 is 14 residues long. V was pared by 6 bases and J by 5 bases, with 16 bases between. The CDR3 loop reads CASSSAFSFTEAFF. In DNA, the CDR3 is TGTGCCAGCAGTTCTGCATTCAGTTTTACTGAAGCTTTCTTT.

The chain employs TRBV11-2 and TRBJ2-3; D may be TRBD2 (6 bases). This CDR3 comprises 13 residues. Trimming took 6 bases from V and 12 from J, leaving 19 bases between them. Germline CDR1 is SGHAT and CDR2 is FQNNGV. For the CDR3, the DNA is TGTGCCAGCAGGTCGCGCGGGAAGACGCGCCAGTATTTT. It codes for CASRSRGKTRQYF. The variable domain in full, with the rest retrieved from reference TRBV11-2 and TRBJ2-3, is EAGVAQSPRYKIIEKRQSVAFWCNPISGHATLYWYQQILGQGPKLLIQFQNNGVVDDSQLPKDRFSAERLKGVDSTLKIQPAKLEDSAVYLCASRSRGKTRQYFGPGTRLTVL.

This clone was seen just once. The chain joins TRBV6-6 to TRBJ1-6; D is ambiguous. Per the germline V gene, CDR1 is MNHNY and CDR2 is SVGAGI (reference sequence). V was shortened by 6 bases and J by 5 bases, with 17 bases between the two germline ends. The CDR3 is made up of 16 amino acids. CDR3 DNA: TGTGCCAGCAGCCTCCGGAGAGCTGACCATAATTCACCCCTCCACTTT. Residues: CASSLRRADHNSPLHF.

The genes are TRBV5-1 and TRBJ2-1; 10 bases agree with TRBD2. V was clipped by 0 bases and J by 4 bases; unmatched bases: 4. Per germline, CDR1 SGHRS and CDR2 YFSETQ. There are 16 residues in the CDR3. Written as DNA, the CDR3 is TGCGCCAGCAGCTTGGCCTTAGCGGGGGGTTACAATGAGCAGTTCTTC. Its translation: CASSLALAGGYNEQFF.

This rearrangement joins TRBV11-2 to TRBJ2-7; TRBD1 agrees at 8 bases. The ends lost 4 bases at V and 0 bases at J; junction bases unmatched: 2. The CDR3 spans 14 residues. The germline CDR1 and CDR2 sequences are SGHAT and FQNNGV. DNA of the CDR3: TGTGCCAGCAGCTGGGGGACAGGCTCCTACGAGCAGTACTTC. Translated, it gives CASSWGTGSYEQYF.

The gene calls are TRBV13 and TRBJ2-1, with D unclear. This CDR3 has 14 residues. V lost 2 bases and J lost 7, with 12 bases in between. Germline-derived CDR1 and CDR2 are PRHDT and FYEKMQ (reference sequence). This CDR3 reads CASSLLWGKNEQFF. In DNA form, the CDR3 reads TGTGCCAGCAGCTTACTCTGGGGAAAGAATGAGCAGTTCTTC.

This rearrangement joins TRBV7-3 to TRBJ2-1; D remains unclear. Trimming took 2 bases from V and 8 from J, leaving 19 bases between them. Germline V gene sequence: CDR1 SGHTA, CDR2 FQGTGA. The CDR3 sequence is 16 residues long. CDR3 nucleotide sequence: TGTGCCAGCAGCTTAGTATGGAGATCCGAAAGGGATGAGCAGTTCTTC. Amino acids: CASSLVWRSERDEQFF. Combining the CDR3 with reference TRBV7-3 and TRBJ2-1 gives the whole variable domain GAGVSQTPSNKVTEKGKYVELRCDPISGHTALYWYRQSLGQGPEFLIYFQGTGAADDSGLPNDRFFAVRPEGSVSTLKIQRTERGDSAVYLCASSLVWRSERDEQFFGPGTRLTVL.

This chain links TRBV6-6 with TRBJ2-7; TRBD1 agrees at 10 bases. V shed 2 bases, J shed 1 base, and the junction held 5 bases outside the gene matches. The CDR3 runs 16 residues. Germline V gene lookup returns CDR1 MNHNY and CDR2 SVGAGI (reference sequence). CDR3: CASSYLQGQGSYEQYF. DNA for the CDR3: TGTGCCAGCAGTTACCTACAGGGACAGGGGTCCTACGAGCAGTACTTC.

The chain carries TRBV7-6 and TRBJ2-1; 7 nucleotides agree with TRBD2. Germline CDR1 and CDR2: SGHVS and FNYEAQ. The CDR3 is made up of 15 amino acids. V lost 4 bases to trimming and J lost 0 bases; unmatched junction nucleotides: 3. CDR3 in DNA: TGTGCCAGCAGCTCCGGGGGGTCCTCCTACAATGAGCAGTTCTTC. Protein: CASSSGGSSYNEQFF.

This clone appeared a few times. The J gene is TRBJ2-3, the V gene TRBV4-2; 14 positions agree with TRBD2. CDR3 size: 16 residues. With 3 bases clipped from V and 7 bases from J, the junction kept 6 bases outside the gene matches. Germline V gene data show CDR1 as LGHNA and CDR2 as YNFKEQ. CDR3 residues: CASSHGGTSGGYTQYF. DNA of the CDR3: TGTGCCAGCAGCCACGGAGGGACTAGCGGGGGATATACGCAGTATTTT.

The chain links TRBV19 to TRBJ2-7; 12 bases agree with TRBD2. Germline V gives CDR1 LNHDA, CDR2 SQIVND (reference sequence). V lost 5 bases, J lost 0 bases, and 5 bases stayed unmatched. The CDR3 sequence is 16 residues long. CDR3 loop: CASSPRTSGISYEQYF. CDR3 nucleotides: TGTGCCAGTAGTCCCCGGACTAGCGGGATCTCCTACGAGCAGTACTTC. Together with reference TRBV19 and TRBJ2-7, the CDR3 gives the full variable domain: DGGITQSPKYLFRKEGQNVTLSCEQNLNHDAMYWYRQDPGQGLRLIYYSQIVNDFQKGDIAEGYSVSREKKESFPLTVTSAQKNPTAFYLCASSPRTSGISYEQYFGPGTRLTVT.

The chain employs TRBV6-1 and TRBJ1-6; D perhaps matches TRBD1 (5 bases). Germline CDR1 and CDR2: MNHNS and SASEGT. This CDR3 has 16 amino acids. With 3 bases removed from V and 9 bases from J, the gap between germline ends came to 18 bases. CDR3 amino acids: CASSDKWDSIGSPLHF. The CDR3 region has the DNA TGTGCCAGCAGTGATAAGTGGGACTCCATTGGTTCACCCCTCCACTTT.

The rearrangement uses TRBV4-1 and TRBJ1-1; D not certain. Looked up from germline, CDR1 is MGHRA and CDR2 is YSYEKL. Trimming removed 3 bases at V and 2 bases at J, with 4 bases between. There are 12 residues in the CDR3. In DNA, the CDR3 is TGCGCCAGCAGCCAGATTAACACTGAAGCTTTCTTT. Translated: CASSQINTEAFF.

CDR3 region: CASNGRRAAYEQYF. The CDR3 DNA reads TGTGCCAGCAACGGAAGGAGGGCGGCCTACGAGCAGTACTTC. The rearrangement uses TRBV2 and TRBJ2-7; D is perhaps TRBD2 (6 bases). V was trimmed by 7 bases and J by 2 bases, leaving 15 bases between them. The CDR3 length is 14 residues. Germline V gene data show CDR1 as SNHLY and CDR2 as FYNNEI. Full variable domain (outside the CDR3, taken from reference TRBV2 and TRBJ2-7): EPEVTQTPSHQVTQMGQEVILRCVPISNHLYFYWYRQILGQKVEFLVSFYNNEISEKSEIFDDQFSVERPDGSNFTLKIRSTKLEDSAMYFCASNGRRAAYEQYFGPGTRLTVT.